The T cell receptor beta chain under discussion was sequenced for a study of blood T cell repertoires in COVID-19. In the source study's methods: Quantification of nucleated cells was approximated via reference gene primer amplification. The data were produced by immunoSEQ multiplex PCR, yet TCRdb's version contains in-frame clones alone and is incomplete. From that table come the V and J calls and clone size; the DNA was used to work out D and trimming. This table holds 150,000 to 200,000 clones, about 79% found once. Source material: peripheral blood. The receptor's source is a woman between 70 and 85 years old with acute or convalescent COVID-19.

CDR3 nucleotide sequence: TGCGCCAGCAGCCAAGAAGCGGCCACCGCCGAGGGTGATGAGCAGTTCTTC. Its translation is CASSQEAATAEGDEQFF. The J gene is TRBJ2-1, the V gene TRBV5-1; D perhaps matches TRBD2 (5 bases). Germline V gene data show CDR1 as SGHRS and CDR2 as YFSETQ. This CDR3 is 17 amino acids long. Trimming pared 4 bases from V and 8 bases from J, leaving 25 bases between.